This TCR beta chain is drawn from a study of OX40 agonist ivuxolimab in advanced cancers. The overall study: An agonistic human IgG2 monoclonal antibody against OX40 (CD134) was given. Melanoma, hepatocellular carcinoma, head and neck or renal cell cancer occurred in dose-escalation patients.

This clone came up once. The assay was immunoSEQ multiplex PCR, and TCRdb's table has in-frame clones only and misses some. This table holds nearly 110,000 clones, about nine tenths found once. Germline V lookup: CDR1 LNHDA, CDR2 SQIVND (reference sequence). The V segment lost 6 bases and the J segment 2 bases; nucleotides outside the gene matches: 5. CDR3 size: 15 residues. The chain employs TRBV19 and TRBJ1-5; the match to TRBD1 covers 9 bases. This receptor was obtained from an adult with an advanced solid tumor such as melanoma, head and neck, liver or kidney cancer. The sequences come from CD4+ or CD8+ T cells sorted from blood, collected in a trial of the OX40 agonist ivuxolimab. The CDR3: CASSIDRGGNQPQHF. The DNA for the CDR3 is TGTGCCAGTAGCATCGACAGGGGGGGCAATCAGCCCCAGCATTTT.